These 29 T cell receptor beta chains share one sample of origin, sequenced in a study of CD4 T cells in relation to SARS-CoV-2 and coronaviruses. Which antigens these TCRs recognize remains unknown. The repertoire was sequenced with immunoSEQ multiplex PCR; TCRdb's copy has only in-frame clones and lacks some. The repertoire includes around 40,000 clones, over 75% of them detected once, and roughly 1.2% sits in the top ten. Sequenced input: naive CD4+ T cells from PBMCs, cultured in vitro. The subset was: naive CD4+ T cells isolated by negative enrichment. The receptor source for this set is an adult with COVID-19.

The V and J genes are TRBV4-1 and TRBJ2-7; D unresolved. V was pared by 1 base and J by 1 base, with 11 bases between. The CDR3 extends over 15 amino acids. In germline, CDR1 is MGHRA, CDR2 YSYEKL. The DNA for the CDR3 is TGCGCCAGCAGCCAAGCTTCCAGTAGTTCCTACGAGCAGTACTTC. Protein sequence: CASSQASSSSYEQYF.

The chain has TRBV9 and TRBJ2-5, with TRBD1 matching over 11 bases. The CDR3 is 15 residues long. Unmatched junction bases numbered 2, after V lost 0 bases and J lost 4 bases. Germline V gene lookup returns CDR1 SGDLS and CDR2 YYNGEE. For the CDR3, the DNA is TGTGCCAGCAGCGTAGTTGGGACAGGGGGAGAGACCCAGTACTTC. Its protein is CASSVVGTGGETQYF. Filled out from reference TRBV9 and TRBJ2-5, the complete variable domain reads DSGVTQTPKHLITATGQRVTLRCSPRSGDLSVYWYQQSLDQGLQFLIQYYNGEERAKGNILERFSAQQFPDLHSELNLSSLELGDSALYFCASSVVGTGGETQYFGPGTRLLVL.

This clone is a singleton in its sample. The CDR3 DNA follows: TGTGCCAGCAGCTCATCGGGACTAGCGGGTACAGATACGCAGTATTTT. Amino acids: CASSSSGLAGTDTQYF. The gene calls are TRBV13 and TRBJ2-3; 12 bases map to TRBD2. V lost 4 bases to trimming and J lost 3 bases; unmatched junction nucleotides: 5. Germline CDR1 reads PRHDT; CDR2 reads FYEKMQ (reference sequence). This CDR3 is 16 amino acids long.

The chain is built from TRBV4-3 and TRBJ1-6, with D possibly TRBD1 on 5 matching bases. The CDR3 runs 15 residues. The germline gives CDR1 LGHNA, CDR2 YSLEER. V lost 0 bases and J lost 5, with 8 bases in between. CDR3 protein: CASSQETGDNSPLHF. The CDR3 nucleotides read TGCGCCAGCAGCCAAGAAACGGGGGATAATTCACCCCTCCACTTT.

The chain employs TRBV9 and TRBJ1-2; tentatively, D is TRBD1 (5 bases). Germline lookup yields CDR1 SGDLS and CDR2 YYNGEE. The CDR3 length is 13 residues. V was cut by 0 bases and J by 14 bases, with 17 bases left in between. The CDR3 is CASSVDTGEVGTF. The CDR3 coding sequence is TGTGCCAGCAGCGTAGATACGGGGGAAGTGGGGACCTTC.

The genes are TRBV3-1 (or the pseudogene TRBV3-2) and TRBJ2-3; 10 nucleotides align to TRBD2. Germline loops: CDR1 LGHDT, CDR2 YNNKEL (reference sequence). Trimming cost V 4 bases and J 4 bases; bases outside gene matches: 8. The CDR3 runs to 16 residues. CDR3 loop: CASSPRGLAGADTQYF. The CDR3 nucleotides read TGTGCCAGCAGCCCGCGCGGGCTAGCGGGAGCAGATACGCAGTATTTT.

This clone turned up a few times. V is TRBV5-4 and J is TRBJ2-7; tentative D call: TRBD1 (6 bases). Trimming pared 0 bases from V and 6 bases from J, leaving 16 bases between. This CDR3 is 15 amino acids long. The germline V gene encodes CDR1 SGHNT and CDR2 YYREEE (reference sequence). The CDR3 spells CASSLAAQGSGEQYF. The CDR3 bases are TGTGCCAGCAGCTTGGCCGCACAGGGAAGTGGCGAGCAGTACTTC. Supplemented by reference TRBV5-4 and TRBJ2-7, the full variable domain reads ETGVTQSPTHLIKTRGQQVTLRCSSQSGHNTVSWYQQALGQGPQFIFQYYREEENGRGNFPPRFSGLQFPNYSSELNVNALELDDSALYLCASSLAAQGSGEQYFGPGTRLTVT.

V gene TRBV5-1 combines with J gene TRBJ1-2, with D hard to call. The V end lost 0 bases, the J end lost 3 bases, and 9 bases lay between the germline ends. The CDR3 totals 14 residues. Per the germline V gene, CDR1 is SGHRS and CDR2 is YFSETQ. Here the CDR3 reads CASSLGRADYGYTF. DNA of the CDR3: TGCGCCAGCAGCTTGGGGAGGGCTGACTATGGCTACACCTTC.

This clone has just one count. The chain uses TRBV6-2 or TRBV6-3 and TRBJ2-3; 9 positions agree with TRBD2. V lost 2 bases to trimming and J lost 3 bases; unmatched junction nucleotides: 6. The CDR3 sequence is 16 residues long. Germline V gene sequence: CDR1 MNHEY, CDR2 SVGEGT. CDR3 in amino acids: CASSYGSGRMTDTQYF. CDR3 bases: TGTGCCAGCAGTTACGGGAGCGGGAGGATGACAGATACGCAGTATTTT.

The chain joins TRBV3-1 (or the pseudogene TRBV3-2) to TRBJ1-4; D not resolved. This CDR3 comprises 16 residues. With 5 bases removed from V and 0 bases from J, the gap between germline ends came to 13 bases. From germline, CDR1 is LGHDT and CDR2 YNNKEL (reference sequence). The CDR3 nucleotides read TGTGCCAGCAGCTCACCTATCACGTCAACTAATGAAAAACTGTTTTTT. Translating it yields CASSSPITSTNEKLFF.

CDR3 region: CASSLEGNTEAFF. CDR3 sequence (DNA): TGTGCCAGCAGTTTAGAGGGGAACACTGAAGCTTTCTTT. The chain joins TRBV28 to TRBJ1-1; D is undetermined. The V end lost 2 bases, the J end lost 1 base, and 5 bases lay between the germline ends. The CDR3 runs to 13 residues. CDR1 MDHEN and CDR2 SYDVKM come from the germline V gene. The variable domain in full, completed from reference TRBV28 and TRBJ1-1, reads DVKVTQSSRYLVKRTGEKVFLECVQDMDHENMFWYRQDPGLGLRLIYFSYDVKMKEKGDIPEGYSVSREKKERFSLILESASTNQTSMYLCASSLEGNTEAFFGQGTRLTVV.

V is TRBV30 and J is TRBJ2-1; D remains ambiguous. From germline, CDR1 is GTSNPN and CDR2 SVGIG (reference sequence). V was cut by 1 base and J by 9 bases, with 13 bases left in between. This CDR3 is built from 13 residues. The CDR3 bases are TGTGCCTGGAGTGCAGTCTTGAGTCGTGAGCAGTTCTTC. Amino acid sequence: CAWSAVLSREQFF.

The V and J genes are TRBV5-6 and TRBJ2-4; D possibly corresponds to TRBD2 (5 bases). From germline, CDR1 is SGHDT and CDR2 YYEEEE. The CDR3 is 14 amino acids. V lost 2 bases and J lost 8, with 14 bases in between. The CDR3 is CASSFFLPGDIQYF. The CDR3 DNA is TGTGCCAGCAGCTTCTTTTTGCCCGGGGACATTCAGTACTTC.

The rearrangement uses TRBV6-4 and TRBJ2-2; 8 bases are shared with TRBD2. The CDR3 loop spans 14 amino acids. Germline V gives CDR1 MRHNA, CDR2 SNTAGT. The trim removed 2 bases at V and 4 bases at J, leaving 0 bases unmatched. The CDR3 DNA reads TGTGCCAGCAGTGACGGACTAGCCACCGGGGAGCTGTTTTTT. It codes for CASSDGLATGELFF.

The rearrangement joins TRBV7-3 to TRBJ2-3; 11 nucleotides line up with TRBD2. With 4 bases clipped from V and 5 bases from J, the junction kept 14 bases outside the gene matches. The germline CDR1 and CDR2 sequences are SGHTA and FQGTGA. This CDR3 has 18 residues. CDR3 in amino acids: CASSSILSSGRFEDTQYF. CDR3 nucleotides: TGTGCCAGCAGCTCCATTCTGTCTAGCGGGAGGTTTGAAGATACGCAGTATTTT. The complete variable domain, with remaining parts taken from reference TRBV7-3 and TRBJ2-3, reads GAGVSQTPSNKVTEKGKYVELRCDPISGHTALYWYRQSLGQGPEFLIYFQGTGAADDSGLPNDRFFAVRPEGSVSTLKIQRTERGDSAVYLCASSSILSSGRFEDTQYFGPGTRLTVL.

The chain employs TRBV28 and TRBJ2-1; D is unresolved. CDR3 length: 15 residues. V was clipped by 7 bases and J by 4 bases, with 17 bases between them. Germline V gene lookup returns CDR1 MDHEN and CDR2 SYDVKM. The CDR3 region has the DNA TGTGCCAGCAACGTGGACGTAGGGTCTTACAATGAGCAGTTCTTC. It codes for CASNVDVGSYNEQFF.

This sequence joins TRBV5-4 and TRBJ2-7, with 11 bases aligning to TRBD2. Trimming removed 4 bases from V and 3 bases from J; junction bases left unmatched: 6. The length of the CDR3 is 15 residues. The germline V gene encodes CDR1 SGHNT and CDR2 YYREEE (reference sequence). The CDR3: CASSLSGRAFYEQYF. The CDR3 nucleotides read TGTGCCAGCAGCCTTAGCGGGAGGGCCTTCTACGAGCAGTACTTC.

The chain carries TRBV7-3 and TRBJ2-5; D is unresolved. The CDR3 sequence is 13 residues long. V shed 3 bases and J shed 2 bases, with 7 bases lying between them. In germline, CDR1 is SGHTA, CDR2 FQGTGA. Written as DNA, the CDR3 is TGTGCCAGCAGCTTTAAACCACAAGAGACCCAGTACTTC. As protein: CASSFKPQETQYF. Looking up the rest from reference TRBV7-3 and TRBJ2-5 gives the full variable domain: GAGVSQTPSNKVTEKGKYVELRCDPISGHTALYWYRQSLGQGPEFLIYFQGTGAADDSGLPNDRFFAVRPEGSVSTLKIQRTERGDSAVYLCASSFKPQETQYFGPGTRLLVL.

J is TRBJ1-1 and V is TRBV29-1; D is unresolved. With 2 bases removed from V and 0 bases from J, the gap between germline ends came to 10 bases. The CDR3 is 14 amino acids. Germline CDR1 and CDR2: SQVTM and ANQGSEA. The CDR3 region has the DNA TGCAGCGTTGAAAAGGACCTAATGAACACTGAAGCTTTCTTT. This sequence encodes CSVEKDLMNTEAFF.

The J gene is TRBJ2-6, the V gene TRBV4-1; D gene uncertain. Germline assignment: CDR1 MGHRA and CDR2 YSYEKL. V lost 1 base and J 5 bases, leaving 9 bases between the germline ends. The CDR3 extends over 15 amino acids. The CDR3 DNA sequence: TGCGCCAGCAGCCAAGTTGCTGGCTGGGCCAACGTCCTGACTTTC. Translating it yields CASSQVAGWANVLTF.

This chain joins TRBV28 and TRBJ2-1; 10 bases agree with TRBD2. Germline V gene sequence: CDR1 MDHEN, CDR2 SYDVKM. V lost 7 bases, J lost 9 bases, and 15 bases stayed unmatched. The CDR3 loop spans 16 amino acids. CDR3 region: CASILSPSGSWGEQFF. CDR3 sequence (DNA): TGTGCCAGCATTCTATCCCCTAGCGGGAGTTGGGGTGAGCAGTTCTTC.

The rearrangement joins TRBV5-1 to TRBJ1-1; the match to TRBD1 covers 8 bases. J was trimmed by 1 base and V by 4 bases; bases with no gene match: 3. CDR3 length: 14 residues. Germline assignment: CDR1 SGHRS and CDR2 YFSETQ. The CDR3 reads CASSEDRANTEAFF. Written as DNA, the CDR3 is TGCGCCAGCAGCGAGGACAGGGCGAACACTGAAGCTTTCTTT.

The chain employs TRBV19 and TRBJ2-7; perhaps TRBD2 as D (5 bases). Germline V gene lookup returns CDR1 LNHDA and CDR2 SQIVND (reference sequence). The CDR3 contains 13 residues. V gave up 3 bases and J gave up 9 bases, with 15 bases separating them. DNA of the CDR3: TGTGCCAGTAGTATGGGTCAAGGGAGATGGCAGTACTTC. Its translation is CASSMGQGRWQYF.

This clone has just one count. V gene TRBV5-4 combines with J gene TRBJ2-7; TRBD1 matches 9 bases. This CDR3 has 15 residues. V trimming: 5 bases; J trimming: 6 bases; junction bases outside the gene matches: 12. Germline CDR1 and CDR2: SGHNT and YYREEE (reference sequence). This CDR3 is CASSAPGTGKFEQYF. The CDR3 bases are TGTGCCAGCAGTGCCCCCGGGACAGGGAAGTTCGAGCAGTACTTC.

This sequence joins TRBV5-4 and TRBJ2-3; 7 bases are shared with TRBD2. After removal of 5 bases from V and 2 bases from J, the junction contained 8 bases not matched to a gene. CDR1 and CDR2 from the germline V gene are SGHNT and YYREEE (reference sequence). This CDR3 has 15 amino acids. For the CDR3, the DNA is TGTGCCAGCAGAACAGGACTAGGGGACACAGATACGCAGTATTTT. Its translation is CASRTGLGDTDTQYF.

This chain links TRBV7-9 with TRBJ1-1; D not certain. V was clipped by 2 bases and J by 4 bases, with 11 bases between them. Germline loops: CDR1 SEHNR, CDR2 FQNEAQ (reference sequence). The CDR3 runs to 14 residues. For the CDR3, the DNA is TGTGCCAGCAGCTTACGAGGGAGGGTCACTGAAGCTTTCTTT. Amino acids: CASSLRGRVTEAFF.

The rearrangement uses TRBV2 and TRBJ2-1; no definite D call. Germline-derived CDR1 and CDR2 are SNHLY and FYNNEI. This CDR3 region has 13 residues. Trimming took 5 bases from V and 9 from J, leaving 14 bases between them. The CDR3 sequence: CASSPHQAFEQFF. The CDR3 DNA reads TGTGCCAGCAGTCCGCACCAGGCTTTTGAGCAGTTCTTC.

V gene TRBV2 combines with J gene TRBJ2-5; no reliable D call. Per germline, CDR1 SNHLY and CDR2 FYNNEI. The V end lost 2 bases, the J end lost 1 base, and 8 bases lay between the germline ends. CDR3 length: 14 amino acids. The CDR3 region has the DNA TGTGCCAGCAGTGAATATGGGGTCCAAGAGACCCAGTACTTC. Protein product: CASSEYGVQETQYF.

This chain links TRBV2 with TRBJ2-2; 10 bases agree with TRBD1. The length of the CDR3 is 15 residues. CDR1 and CDR2 from the germline V gene are SNHLY and FYNNEI. Losses at the gene ends were 4 bases for V and 7 bases for J; bases not matched to a gene: 6. The CDR3 coding sequence is TGTGCCAGCAGTGGCCCGGGACAGGGGATCGGGGAGCTGTTTTTT. Translation gives CASSGPGQGIGELFF.